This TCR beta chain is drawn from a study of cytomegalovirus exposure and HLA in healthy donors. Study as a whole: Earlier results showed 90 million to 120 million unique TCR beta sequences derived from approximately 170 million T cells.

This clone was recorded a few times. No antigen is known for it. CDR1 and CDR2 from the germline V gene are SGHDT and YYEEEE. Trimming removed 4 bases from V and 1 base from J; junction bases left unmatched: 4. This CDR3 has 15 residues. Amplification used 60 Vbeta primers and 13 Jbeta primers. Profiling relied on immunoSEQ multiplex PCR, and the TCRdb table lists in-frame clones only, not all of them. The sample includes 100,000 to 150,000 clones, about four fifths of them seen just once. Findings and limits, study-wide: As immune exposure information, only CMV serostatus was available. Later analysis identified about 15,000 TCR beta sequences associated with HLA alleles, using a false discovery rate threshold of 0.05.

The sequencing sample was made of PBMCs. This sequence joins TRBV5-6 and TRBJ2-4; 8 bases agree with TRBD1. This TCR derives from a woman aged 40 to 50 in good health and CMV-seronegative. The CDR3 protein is CASSPTGEAKNIQYF. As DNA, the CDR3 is TGTGCCAGCAGCCCGACAGGGGAGGCCAAAAACATTCAGTACTTC.